The present entry profiles one TCR beta chain with its context. Its antigen specificity is not known. The record has no base qualities; no much larger clone is one base away. This sample is part of a study of cytomegalovirus exposure and HLA in healthy donors (dated by TCRdb to 2016 to 2017). With respect to the entire study: According to an earlier analysis of 587 of the donors, about 179 million T cells yielded 120 million or so unique TCR beta sequences and approximately 300 Gb of sequence data. Approximately 300 gigabases of sequencing data and about 92 million unique TCR sequences made up an early release that covered approximately 700 HLA-typed donors. Of the approximately 400 genotyped donors, over 65% fell in the genetic ancestry cluster associated with self-reported Caucasian donors. The aim of the study was to test whether cataloging public T cell receptors could identify signatures of past pathogen exposure. The T cell repertoires of under 700 subjects were profiled by immunosequencing and related to cytomegalovirus serostatus. In addition to the first cohort of about 650 subjects, a separate validation cohort of 130 or so different subjects was used. High-throughput TCR immunosequencing, statistical association of individual TCRs with disease status, and machine learning were combined to predict cytomegalovirus infection status. A later analysis re-analyzed previously published TCR beta repertoires from approximately 670 donors and added high-resolution HLA genotyping to study TCR occurrence patterns. In the later analysis, no new phenotypic data were used to find candidate immune exposures; instead, reliance was placed on TCR beta sequences and their occurrence across donors. An earlier analysis of nearly 600 of the donors applied high-throughput TCR beta sequencing to assess whether each TCR beta V gene segment acted as functional or pseudogenic. Donor age, sex, ethnicity and CMV serostatus were compiled alongside the repertoire data. Genome-wide SNP genotypes for about 55% of the roughly 670 donors were used in a later genetic analysis, which treated that subset as a discovery cohort. Every discovery cohort repertoire had been produced on one sequencing platform. Class I and class II HLA loci were covered by the typing at four-digit resolution. Typing coverage differed by locus: A, B, C, DRB1 and DQB1 were typed in roughly 629-640 donors, DQA1 in roughly 500, DPA1 in around 600, and DPB1 in 450 to 480. About five DR-DQ haplotypes were handled as single units for association and clustering, since linkage in the cohort was strong. Across 398 genotyped donors of the cohort, an average of approximately 220,000 unique TCR beta nucleotide sequences per donor were sequenced, and roughly 17% of those sequences were non-productive. The investigation overall reported the following: Because HLA typing was unavailable for some donors at each locus, only the typed subset was used in association tests. Immune exposure information for the cohort was limited to CMV serostatus. Presence/absence analyses assumed roughly uniform sequencing depth across donors, an assumption that may not hold. In a later analysis, HLA-associated TCR beta chains were found to be more clonally expanded and to have lower generation probabilities than equally common non-associated chains. A later analysis associated some 17,000 TCR beta sequences with specific HLA alleles at a false discovery rate of 0.05. Correlated functional status among segregating V segments might reflect linkage disequilibrium, but an unknown experimental factor could not be ruled out. A later genetic analysis reported fewer N-insertions in productive TCRs among donors in an Asian-associated ancestry cluster than the roughly 670-donor mean. A group of highly shared sequence variants was considered likely to be a technical artifact of the sequencing pipeline. The classifier was reported to diagnose cytomegalovirus status with high specificity and sensitivity in both the original and validation cohorts. It was suggested by the authors that the approach could potentially be generalized to other disease states and immunological phenotypes. Seventeen rarely observed V segments, including chromosome 9 orphons, were excluded from the earlier analysis of several hundred of the donors because counts were too low. The study gave a list of about 170 TCR beta chains associated with cytomegalovirus. In an earlier analysis of approximately 590 of the donors, most TCR beta V segments appeared in productive rearrangements about 87% or about 30% of the time, broadly matching IMGT annotations. In this cohort, only TCR beta chains were sequenced, and detectable features were limited by the absence of alpha or paired-chain data. While some public TCRs were present in many individuals, most TCR sequences turned up only very rarely across donors. Most CMV-associated TCR beta chains appeared to be HLA-restricted in a later analysis, and the HLA associations seemed to be driven largely by CMV exposure. When HLA alleles, especially DR and DQ, strongly co-occurred, TCR associations were difficult to assign to individual alleles. In a later analysis, the rate of TCR association differed among HLA loci, with DRB1 alleles having the most associated TCRs and HLA-C alleles having the fewest. According to a later analysis, parvovirus B19, influenza, CMV and Epstein-Barr virus appeared linked to several top co-occurrence clusters. In vitro tests confirmed that a few of the cytomegalovirus-associated TCR beta chains recognize cytomegalovirus antigens. V-gene and J-gene trimming of TCR beta chains was associated with a missense DCLRE1C variant in a later genetic analysis, and the association was replicated in an independent cohort. A further reported finding was that TCR beta sequences accurately predicted the HLA-A and HLA-B alleles for most subjects in the first cohort.

The method was the immunoSEQ multiplex PCR assay. A mixture of 60 forward primers for TCR Vbeta segments and 13 reverse primers for TCR Jbeta segments was used in the multiplex PCR. Amplification of the CDR3 region of rearranged TCR beta genes was performed with a multiplex PCR assay on genomic DNA. The Illumina HiSeq System was used to sequence the amplified TCR beta libraries as 87-base-pair reads. Processing in the source paper ran as follows. In a later analysis, roughly 80 million unique TCR beta chains were counted across the 650 to 700 repertoires, and around 11 million of these chains were shared by at least two donors. To remove PCR and sequencing errors, raw reads were error-corrected and collapsed into unique sequences using a nearest-neighbor algorithm that merged closely related sequences. To assign V, D and J gene segments, CDR3 sequences were aligned to IMGT reference sequences. For a sequence to be retained, at least a six-nucleotide match to both a V gene segment and a J gene segment was required. Rearrangements were called productive when the CDR3 lacked stop codons and stayed in frame with V and J; all others were non-productive. Following IMGT convention, CDR3 was defined as the stretch from the second conserved V-encoded cysteine to the conserved J-encoded phenylalanine. The earlier analysis of some 550 of the donors excluded any sequence lacking an unambiguous match to a single V gene segment. An earlier analysis of several hundred of the donors classified V segments as functional when productive rearrangements were above 56.7% and as segregating when the standard deviation between donors was above 5%. To diagnose cytomegalovirus status from the catalog of TCR beta chain sequences, a statistical classification framework was built. A later analysis assigned V and J genes by comparing TCR nucleotide sequences with IMGT/GENE-DB human TR gene sequences. The TCRdist pipeline was used in a later analysis to assign CDR3 sequences and most-parsimonious VDJ recombination scenarios. A later analysis defined each TCR beta chain by its CDR3 amino acid sequence plus V-gene family, and excluded reads lacking a unique V-gene family. As a way to deal with suspected cross-contamination and a sequencing artifact, a later analysis dropped roughly 620 nucleotide sequences that were highly shared and had low generation probability. For each public chain, a later analysis derived a clonal expansion index from normalized ranks of inferred template counts within each repertoire. In a later analysis, generation probabilities were computed with a VDJ recombination model fitted to out-of-frame rearrangements, and the resulting probabilities were checked against IGoR. A later analysis scored TCR-TCR, TCR-HLA and TCR-CMV co-occurrence with hypergeometric tests, applying a repertoire-size bias correction to TCR pairs. To estimate false discovery rates, a later analysis permuted the HLA or CMV assignments 20 times. In a later analysis, co-occurring TCRs were grouped using DBSCAN, and TCRdist sequence similarity was added for clustering within HLA-allele-positive subsets. Co-occurrence clustering excluded repertoires with fewer than 30,000 or more than 120,000 public chains, plus five with anomalous nucleotide sharing. Sourced from immuneACCESS, this table was stored by TCRdb with only in-frame sequences that have V and J called. A share of the clones is absent; for the studies checked, an unresolved V gene accounts for under half, and the remainder has no known explanation. For V, J and clone size, that table is used; D and trimming come from the DNA. The sample table shows roughly 110,000 clones, and about 85% are seen once. The ten largest clonotypes hold approximately 2.4% of the sample.

The cohort consisted of some 670 healthy bone marrow donors. All cohort members were sampled while nominally healthy, although unrecorded immune exposures were likely present. The donor was CMV seronegative and belonged to the group of under 400 seronegative cohort members. A peripheral blood sample was collected from each donor, and TCR beta sequencing was performed on peripheral blood mononuclear cells. Genomic DNA was extracted from the blood cell samples with the Qiagen DNeasy Blood Extraction Kit. The receptor comes from a man aged 30 to 39 in good health and CMV-seronegative. Sequenced sample: PBMCs.

The DNA is as follows: TGTGCCAGCGTTGGGCTGGCCGAGCAGTACTTC. The translation is CASVGLAEQYF. The rearrangement joined TRBV28 to TRBJ2-7; the D gene assignment is ambiguous. The germline V gene gives CDR1 as MDHEN and CDR2 as SYDVKM. Relative to germline, V is 8 bases shorter and J is 6 bases shorter, with 11 bases between their ends. The CDR3 covers 11 residues, taking in both the cysteine and the phenylalanine. Only the CDR3 portion is preserved as DNA: 33 bases, with reading frame beginning at the first base.